This is a list of T cell receptor beta chains from one sample in a study of siplizumab effects on memory and regulatory T cells. This table comes from immunoSEQ multiplex PCR, and its TCRdb copy is limited to in-frame clones, with some not included. The table shows some 99,000 clones, with around 92% occurring only once. The source material was Tregs sorted from blood. These receptor sequences come from a human donor in good health. CDR3s include the opening cysteine and the closing phenylalanine or tryptophan.

J: TRBJ1-1; V: TRBV2; CDR3: CASSEALGKGTEAFF
J: TRBJ2-1; V: TRBV7-9; CDR3: CASSPPPFYNEQFF
J: TRBJ1-2; V: TRBV5-6; CDR3: CASSLTTNYGYTF
J: TRBJ2-3; V: TRBV4-1; CDR3: CASSQGGGLAGGPLADTQYF
J: TRBJ1-5; V: TRBV19; CDR3: CASSIAGGQGHQPQHF
J: TRBJ2-2; V: TRBV6-6; CDR3: CASSLPERGRGVF
J: TRBJ2-3; V: TRBV7-2; CDR3: CASSLGGKDTQYF
J: TRBJ2-1; V: TRBV10-3; CDR3: CAIGLAGGPREQFF
J: TRBJ2-2; V: TRBV7-3; CDR3: CASSLSGASGELFF
J: TRBJ2-7; V: TRBV7-9; CDR3: CASSLRTSGDYEQYF
J: TRBJ2-2; V: TRBV7-9; CDR3: CASSSALQGRGELFF
J: TRBJ1-2; V: TRBV27; CDR3: CASSLSPLNYGYTF
J: TRBJ1-4; V: TRBV27; CDR3: CASSFGSTNEKLFF
J: TRBJ1-2; V: TRBV27; CDR3: CASSSLQGVRGYTF
J: TRBJ2-3; V: TRBV5-1; CDR3: CASSLQGGSTDTQYF
J: TRBJ2-1; V: TRBV5-1; CDR3: CASSFGAGEPLNEQFF
J: TRBJ1-2; V: TRBV5-1; CDR3: CASSAVGWGYTF
J: TRBJ2-1; V: TRBV5-5; CDR3: CASSPPGLAGGDNEQFF
J: TRBJ2-2; V: TRBV18; CDR3: CASSADTGTGELFF
J: TRBJ1-1; V: TRBV11-2; CDR3: CASSADLNDREAFF
J: TRBJ1-1; V: TRBV7-6; CDR3: CASSLYSNNLMNTEAFF
J: TRBJ1-2; V: TRBV19; CDR3: CATTGGSYGYTF
J: TRBJ1-3; V: TRBV19; CDR3: CASKSGGTVGNTIYF
J: TRBJ2-1; V: TRBV11-3; CDR3: CASSLDSSYNEQFF
J: TRBJ1-1; V: TRBV19; CDR3: CASSIGQNTEAFF
J: TRBJ2-3; V: TRBV27; CDR3: CASSEGLAATDTQYF
J: TRBJ2-2; V: TRBV7-2; CDR3: CASSPRGGMSGELFF
J: TRBJ2-3; V: TRBV9; CDR3: CASSASGQGYTDTQYF
J: TRBJ1-5; V: TRBV5-1; CDR3: CASSLAGAEQPQHF
J: TRBJ2-1; V: TRBV5-4; CDR3: CASSPRLAGGPTYNEQFF
J: TRBJ1-4; V: TRBV27; CDR3: CASRTLGGKLFF
J: TRBJ1-1; V: TRBV6-6; CDR3: CASSLSQGAKTEAFF